These T cell receptor beta chains were read from a single sample in a study of T-cell reconstitution after alpha-beta-depleted transplantation in children. Each CDR3 protein is one row after TCRdb ran MiXCR on the PCR reads. The sample has fewer than 250,000 distinct CDR3 sequences; less than 9% are singletons. Sequenced material: PBMCs, mostly from graft donor cells, taken 180 days after TCRalphabeta/CD19-depleted stem cell transplant. These TCRs come from a male patient under 18 who had a stem cell transplant for acute lymphoblastic leukemia, so the T cells may come from the graft donor. CDR3s include the opening cysteine and the closing phenylalanine or tryptophan. Fields, in order: D gene, V gene, J gene, clone size, CDR3 protein, CDR3 DNA. The D gene is left open where the match is weak. Size tells how often a clone was seen (once, few, many) or the class of an expanded clone, and some rows leave it out.

TRBD2	TRBV20-1	TRBJ2-2	many	CSARDHSGGDTGELFF	TGCAGTGCTAGAGATCACAGCGGGGGTGACACCGGGGAGCTGTTTTTT
TRBD2	TRBV3-1	TRBJ2-1	NA	CASSQDGTSNYNEQFF	TGTGCCAGCAGCCAAGACGGGACTAGCAATTACAATGAGCAGTTCTTC
NA	TRBV27	TRBJ1-1	many	CASSYEEDTEAFF	TGTGCCAGCAGTTATGAGGAGGACACTGAAGCTTTCTTT
NA	TRBV20-1	TRBJ2-1	many	CSARDRGLTNEQFF	TGCAGTGCTAGAGACCGGGGGTTAACGAATGAGCAGTTCTTC
NA	TRBV15	TRBJ2-7	many	CATSRQAASYEQYF	TGTGCCACCAGCAGACAAGCGGCGTCCTACGAGCAGTACTTC
NA	TRBV25-1	TRBJ1-6	many	CASSEFKAEMSPLHF	TGTGCCAGCAGTGAATTCAAGGCGGAGATGTCACCCCTCCACTTT
TRBD1	TRBV20-1	TRBJ2-1	many	CSAPNAGTGHYNEQFF	TGCAGTGCTCCCAATGCCGGGACAGGGCACTACAATGAGCAGTTCTTC
NA	TRBV4-2	TRBJ1-1	many	CASSPGGGANTEAFF	TGTGCCAGCAGCCCGGGAGGGGGGGCGAACACTGAAGCTTTCTTT
TRBD2	TRBV7-2	TRBJ2-1	many	CASSFPEALAGPMLSSYNEQFF	TGTGCCAGCAGCTTCCCCGAAGCCCTAGCGGGGCCAATGTTGAGCTCCTACAATGAGCAGTTCTTC
NA	TRBV20-1	TRBJ1-2	NA	CSARARPHNYGYTF	TGCAGTGCTAGGGCCAGGCCGCATAACTATGGCTACACCTTC
TRBD2	TRBV5-1	TRBJ2-1	many	CASSSAGPSYNEQFF	TGCGCCAGCAGCTCAGCGGGACCCTCCTACAATGAGCAGTTCTTC
NA	TRBV20-1	TRBJ2-3	many	CSAIPGTVTDTQYF	TGCAGTGCAATCCCCGGGACGGTCACAGATACGCAGTATTTT
NA	TRBV7-3	TRBJ2-2	few	CASSFTIGGELFF	TGTGCCAGCAGCTTCACAATCGGCGGGGAGCTGTTTTTT
NA	TRBV5-1	TRBJ2-7	many	CASSSDSISYEQYF	TGCGCCAGCAGCTCCGACAGTATTTCCTACGAGCAGTACTTC
NA	TRBV21-1	TRBJ1-4	many	CASRNDRELTNEKLFF	TGTGCCAGCAGGAACGACAGGGAATTGACTAATGAAAAACTGTTTTTT